This T cell receptor beta chain was sequenced during a study of T cell responses to AZD1222 COVID-19 vaccine. Study outcomes and limitations: With dominance at 160-218 and 743-854, vaccine-associated CD4 TCRs spanned spike. Baseline seropositivity characterized only a handful of AZD1222 recipients. When two AZD1222 doses had been given, Spike-specific TCR breadth and depth rose. Scientists sampled the repertoires only once the peak T cell response had passed.

Profiled with immunoSEQ multiplex PCR; TCRdb holds only in-frame clones, not every one. The table shows roughly 110,000 clones, with about 90% occurring only once. The CDR3 loop spans 11 amino acids. Germline CDR1 MNHEY, CDR2 SMNVEV (reference sequence). V shed 4 bases and J shed 3 bases, with 4 bases lying between them. This clone has only one observation. What it binds is unknown. The sample in question was peripheral blood, obtained 28 days after the second AZD1222 dose. This clonotype was sampled from an adult who received the AZD1222 COVID-19 vaccine. The chain has TRBV27 and TRBJ2-7; no clear D gene. CDR3 coding DNA: TGTGCCAGCAGTTCCTACTACGAGCAGTACTTC. This gives the protein CASSSYYEQYF.